This TCR beta chain comes out of a study of T cell responses to AZD1222 COVID-19 vaccine (dated by TCRdb to 2020 to 2023). General notes on the study: AZD1222 recipients whose second dose came at about 4 weeks and those whose second dose came at about 12 weeks were combined into one group, since spike-specific TCR depth and breadth did not differ between the two schedules. A total of just over 230 trial participants underwent TCR sequencing, of whom some 210 received two doses of AZD1222 and about 25 received two doses of the MenACWY control vaccine. Enrollment into the trials was organized by age into subgroups of 18-55, 56-69 and 70-plus years, and those subgroups contained about 160, 30 and 59 TCR-sequenced participants, respectively.

Here is what the overall study found, with its caveats: In the small 56-69-year group, the increase in depth fell short of significance, most likely because of low power. Epitopes outside the regions mutated in the B.1.351 and B.1.1.7 variants were reportedly recognized by nearly half of the unique spike-specific TCRs. The whole spike protein was spanned by vaccine-associated CD4 TCRs, and dominant responses were seen in regions 160-218 and 743-854. Because no samples from the day 14 peak response were available, repertoires could be characterized only after the peak T cell response. Participants were mostly white British, with more females than males. The authors suggested clonal diversity may have been underestimated. Conclusions about previously exposed vaccinees are limited because only six or seven AZD1222 recipients were SARS-CoV-2 seropositive at baseline. Spike-specific TCR breadth and depth rose significantly after two AZD1222 doses compared with day 0 and with MenACWY recipients.

The sample's time point label, decoded: baseline before first vaccination. Vaccinee samples were obtained from the UK trials COV001 and COV002, which included a single-blind randomized controlled phase 2/3 trial of AZD1222 (ChAdOx1 nCoV-19) in healthy adults. For TCRbeta chain sequencing, PBMC samples were collected from trial participants at day 0 and at day 28 after the second dose. The CDR3 regions of human TCRbeta chains were analyzed by immunosequencing. For the original study's pipeline: Repertoire TCRs were matched against a reference library of SARS-CoV-2-specific TCRs generated with the MIRA antigen-specificity platform. Breadth was defined as the fraction of unique TCRs that were SARS-CoV-2-associated, and depth was defined as the fraction of total T cells that were SARS-CoV-2-associated. Using the MIRA data, each spike-specific TCR was assigned both to the spike region to which the TCR was reactive and to a CD4 or CD8 class. Log10-transformed breadth and depth values were compared by one-way ANOVA with Sidak's multiple comparisons tests. This is the immuneACCESS table as TCRdb keeps it, with only in-frame sequences that have V and J called. A part of the clones is gone; compared with another copy, unresolved V genes explain less than half, and the rest is unexplained. The V and J calls and clone size come from that table; D and trimming were worked out from the DNA. For this sample there are about 120,000 clones; approximately 90% appear just once. Roughly an eighth of the sample is in the top ten clones.

Turning to this clone: Its recognized antigen is unknown. No base quality values were provided; no much bigger clone lies one nucleotide off.

V is pared back by 3 bases and J by 0 bases, with 9 bases lying between the germline termini. CDR1 and CDR2 were assigned from the germline V gene as SGHTA and FQGTGA. CDR3 length: 14 amino acids, cysteine to phenylalanine. The entry retains the CDR3 DNA only, 42 bases that are in frame from base 1. The V and J genes are TRBV7-3 and TRBJ2-7; the D region possibly corresponds to TRBD1 (5 bases align). This receptor was taken from an adult in good health. Sequencing was performed on peripheral blood, taken on day 0 of AZD1222 vaccination. Read as DNA, the sequence is TGTGCCAGCAGCTTGACAGTCAACTCCTACGAGCAGTACTTC. It is translated as CASSLTVNSYEQYF.